Presented here are 20 T cell receptor beta chains from one specimen sequenced in a study of blood T cell repertoires in COVID-19. The method was immunoSEQ multiplex PCR; TCRdb's version includes in-frame clones alone and lacks a portion of them. The sample contains approximately 150,000 clones, approximately 84% of which appear only once. Sequences were obtained from peripheral blood. Every receptor here comes from a man in his 70s with active or convalescent COVID-19.

The chain links TRBV3-1 (or the pseudogene TRBV3-2) to TRBJ2-2, with 9 bases aligning to TRBD2. Germline loops: CDR1 LGHDT, CDR2 YNNKEL (reference sequence). The CDR3 has 11 amino acids. In DNA, the CDR3 is TGTGCTAGCGGGAGATCCGGGGAGCTGTTTTTT. It codes for CASGRSGELFF.

The chain joins TRBV7-2 to TRBJ2-1; no firm D call. CDR1 is SGHTA and CDR2 is FQGNSA in the germline V gene. There are 16 residues in the CDR3. V gave up 4 bases and J gave up 0 bases, with 13 bases separating them. CDR3 in DNA: TGTGCCAGCAGCTCGCGTACTATCCGCTCCTACAATGAGCAGTTCTTC. Its protein product is CASSSRTIRSYNEQFF.

The J gene is TRBJ1-2, the V gene TRBV12-3 or TRBV12-4; D might be TRBD1 (5 bases). Deletions cut 5 bases from V and 2 bases from J, with 9 bases between. CDR3 length: 13 amino acids. The CDR3 loop reads CASSPDTNYGYTF. The CDR3 nucleotides read TGTGCCAGCAGTCCGGACACAAACTATGGCTACACCTTC.

The V call is TRBV5-1, the J call TRBJ2-5, with 7 bases lining up with TRBD2. V shed 3 bases and J 2 bases; nucleotides not matched to a gene: 10. The CDR3 sequence is 16 residues long. CDR1 and CDR2 (germline): SGHRS, YFSETQ. The CDR3 spells CASSWEGLEVQETQYF. The DNA for the CDR3 is TGCGCCAGCAGCTGGGAGGGCCTGGAGGTGCAAGAGACCCAGTACTTC.

The chain couples TRBV28 to TRBJ1-4; 12 nucleotides align to TRBD1. Unmatched junction bases numbered 10, after V lost 2 bases and J lost 9 bases. CDR3 length equals 17 residues. Germline V lookup: CDR1 MDHEN, CDR2 SYDVKM. As DNA, the CDR3 is TGTGCCAGCAGTTTAACCCTTGGGACAGGGGGCGATAAAAAACTGTTTTTT. It codes for CASSLTLGTGGDKKLFF.

CDR3 residues: CSGGLAGEGGTWDEQFF. The CDR3, as DNA: TGCAGCGGGGGACTAGCGGGAGAGGGTGGGACGTGGGATGAGCAGTTCTTC. This sequence joins TRBV29-1 and TRBJ2-1; TRBD2 aligns across 14 bases. V shed 7 bases, J shed 8 bases, and the junction held 16 bases outside the gene matches. This CDR3 is 17 amino acids long. Germline lookup yields CDR1 SQVTM and CDR2 ANQGSEA.

CDR3 DNA: TGTGCCAGCAGCCAGCGGGAGTGGTTCTACGAGCAGTACTTC. It encodes CASSQREWFYEQYF. V and J are TRBV3-1 (or the pseudogene TRBV3-2) and TRBJ2-7; 7 bases map to TRBD2. CDR1 is LGHDT and CDR2 is YNNKEL in the germline V gene (reference sequence). The CDR3 extends over 14 amino acids. The V gene end was trimmed by 3 bases and the J gene end by 3 bases; junction bases not matched to a gene: 5.

The rearrangement uses TRBV29-1 and TRBJ2-7; TRBD2 is a possible D gene (6 bases). CDR1 and CDR2 from the germline V gene are SQVTM and ANQGSEA. The ends were cut back, 3 bases at V and 0 bases at J, with 9 bases in the middle. The CDR3 has 13 residues. CDR3 bases: TGCAGCGTTGACGGGGACTTCTCCTACGAGCAGTACTTC. Its protein is CSVDGDFSYEQYF.

This clone was seen only once. The J gene is TRBJ1-2, the V gene TRBV19; D is uncertain. V lost 6 bases and J lost 2, with 13 bases in between. This CDR3 is 14 amino acids long. Germline V gene data show CDR1 as LNHDA and CDR2 as SQIVND (reference sequence). This chain's CDR3 is CASSKGGPNYGYTF. The CDR3 region has the DNA TGTGCCAGTAGCAAAGGAGGCCCGAACTATGGCTACACCTTC.

CDR3 nucleotides: TGCGCCAGCAGCCAAGAAACGACAGCGAGGAATGAAAAACTGTTTTTT. Protein product: CASSQETTARNEKLFF. V gene TRBV4-3 combines with J gene TRBJ1-4; maybe TRBD1 (5 bases). From germline, CDR1 is LGHNA and CDR2 YSLEER. V dropped 0 bases and J dropped 5 bases, with 13 bases sitting between them. The CDR3 is 16 residues long.

The J gene is TRBJ2-1, the V gene TRBV6-2 or TRBV6-3, with unresolved D. The CDR3 covers 12 residues. CDR1 MNHEY and CDR2 SVGEGT come from the germline V gene. V was trimmed by 5 bases and J by 15 bases, leaving 17 bases between them. The CDR3 bases are TGTGCCAGCAGTATGTTAGCCCGCTCCTTGTTCTTC. It is translated as CASSMLARSLFF.

V gene TRBV7-3 combines with J gene TRBJ2-2, with a weak D call TRBD1 (6 bases). With 2 bases removed from V and 1 base from J, the gap between germline ends came to 11 bases. Germline CDR1 SGHTA, CDR2 FQGTGA. The CDR3 is 16 residues long. The CDR3 bases are TGTGCCAGCAGCTTAGGGGGCCCACTGAACACCGGGGAGCTGTTTTTT. It codes for CASSLGGPLNTGELFF.

This chain uses TRBV5-1 with TRBJ2-2; D unclear. The CDR3 contains 15 residues. With 0 bases removed from V and 5 bases from J, the gap between germline ends came to 11 bases. Per the germline V gene, CDR1 is SGHRS and CDR2 is YFSETQ. The CDR3 reads CASSLEVSGTGELFF. DNA of the CDR3: TGCGCCAGCAGCTTGGAAGTCTCCGGGACCGGGGAGCTGTTTTTT.

CDR3 nucleotide sequence: TGTGCCAGCAGTTACTCGACAGGGGCCCCCTTCTATGGCTACACCTTC. Translating it yields CASSYSTGAPFYGYTF. The chain is built from TRBV6-5 and TRBJ1-2; 8 positions agree with TRBD1. V shed 0 bases, J shed 4 bases, and the junction held 7 bases outside the gene matches. CDR1 and CDR2 (germline): MNHEY, SVGAGI. The length of the CDR3 is 16 residues.

The count of this clone is one. V gene TRBV18 combines with J gene TRBJ2-7; a weak D match, TRBD1 (6 bases). The germline V gene encodes CDR1 KGHSH and CDR2 LQKENI. The V end was cut by 1 base, the J end by 2 bases, with 6 bases between. CDR3 length equals 13 residues. The CDR3 protein is CASSPQGAYEQYF. CDR3 coding DNA: TGTGCCAGCTCACCACAGGGGGCCTACGAGCAGTACTTC.

The gene calls are TRBV4-1 and TRBJ1-2; 7 positions match TRBD1. Germline lookup yields CDR1 MGHRA and CDR2 YSYEKL. The CDR3 contains 13 residues. Trimming at V came to 5 bases and at J to 4 bases, leaving 4 bases not matched to a gene. This chain's CDR3 is CASSGGQAYGYTF. CDR3 sequence (DNA): TGCGCCAGCAGCGGAGGACAGGCCTATGGCTACACCTTC.

The genes are TRBV5-5 and TRBJ2-5; D is unclear. Germline assignment: CDR1 SGHKS and CDR2 YYEKEE (reference sequence). V shed 0 bases and J shed 1 base, with 7 bases lying between them. The CDR3 sequence is 14 residues long. The CDR3 reads CASSLGSGQETQYF. DNA for the CDR3: TGTGCCAGCAGCTTGGGTTCAGGCCAAGAGACCCAGTACTTC.

The chain carries TRBV18 and TRBJ1-2, with 8 bases fitting TRBD1. Germline CDR1 and CDR2: KGHSH and LQKENI. V lost 4 bases to trimming and J lost 3 bases; unmatched junction nucleotides: 7. The CDR3 extends over 15 amino acids. The CDR3 here is CASSRPGTGDYGYTF. The CDR3 nucleotides are TGTGCCAGCTCACGACCCGGGACAGGAGACTATGGCTACACCTTC.

The genes are TRBV5-4 and TRBJ2-2, with D possibly matching TRBD2 (5 bases). The germline CDR1 and CDR2 sequences are SGHNT and YYREEE (reference sequence). This CDR3 contains 14 residues. V was pared by 5 bases and J by 4 bases, with 12 bases between. For the CDR3, the DNA is TGTGCCAGCAGGGCCCTAGCCGGCACCGGGGAGCTGTTTTTT. Translating it yields CASRALAGTGELFF.

The rearrangement links TRBV7-3 to TRBJ2-1, with D perhaps TRBD2 (6 bases). Germline V gene sequence: CDR1 SGHTA, CDR2 FQGTGA. CDR3 length equals 15 residues. V was shortened by 5 bases and J by 8 bases, with 19 bases between the two germline ends. The CDR3 bases are TGTGCCAGCAGCCGCGGGGCTCGGGTTTTGGATGAGCAGTTCTTC. Translating it yields CASSRGARVLDEQFF.